This T cell receptor beta chain emerged from a study of identical twins. TCRdb passed the 5' RACE reads through MiXCR, listing each CDR3 protein once. The table shows about 890,000 distinct CDR3 sequences, with roughly an eighth occurring only once. The CDR3 has 14 residues. The V end lost 6 bases, the J end lost 0 bases, and 12 bases lay between the germline ends. Germline CDR1 and CDR2: DFQATT and SNEGSKA (reference sequence). The same sample was also used in a study of yellow fever vaccine responses in identical twins.

Material for sequencing was PBMCs. The chain uses TRBV20-1 and TRBJ1-5, with D uncertain. The sequence was obtained from a woman under 30 in good health. The CDR3 reads CSAIDTYSNQPQHF. The CDR3 coding sequence is TGCAGTGCCATCGACACGTATAGCAATCAGCCCCAGCATTTT.